A single sample is the source of the 24 T cell receptor beta chains below, sequenced in a study of Graves' ophthalmopathy and Graves' hyperthyroidism. TCR beta CDR3 regions were amplified from RNA transcripts. An initial RT-PCR round employing HTBI primers preceded a second-round multiplex PCR. TCRdb analysed the multiplex PCR reads with MiXCR anew, one entry per CDR3 protein. The sample shows about 400,000 distinct CDR3 sequences, approximately 20% of them seen only once. The material sequenced was peripheral blood. The receptors stem from a woman younger than 30 with Graves' ophthalmopathy.

The V gene is TRBV7-2, the J gene TRBJ2-7; 10 positions match TRBD2. V shed 5 bases and J 7 bases; nucleotides not matched to a gene: 11. Germline CDR1 reads SGHTA; CDR2 reads FQGNSA. The CDR3 runs 15 residues. This CDR3 reads CASSLIPAGGGEQYF. CDR3 nucleotide sequence: TGTGCCAGCAGCCTCATTCCAGCGGGAGGGGGTGAGCAGTACTTC.

The chain uses TRBV28 and TRBJ2-7; 15 positions agree with TRBD2. Trimming cost V 6 bases and J 12 bases; bases outside gene matches: 12. The CDR3 consists of 15 residues. Germline V gene sequence: CDR1 MDHEN, CDR2 SYDVKM. The CDR3 sequence is CASSLARTSGRAVYF. In DNA form, the CDR3 reads TGTGCCAGCAGCTTAGCGCGGACTAGCGGGAGGGCCGTGTACTTC.

In its sample, this clonotype was seen many times. V is TRBV6-2 or TRBV6-3 and J is TRBJ1-6; the D gene is possibly TRBD1 (6 bases). This CDR3 has 17 amino acids. Germline values: CDR1 MNHEY, CDR2 SVGEGT. The V gene lost 6 bases and the J gene lost 0 bases, with 15 bases spanning the gap. The CDR3 nucleotides are TGTGCCAGCAGAGGACAGCTCCCGAGCTCCTATAATTCACCCCTCCACTTT. This sequence encodes CASRGQLPSSYNSPLHF.

The table lists this clonotype with many counts. V and J are TRBV12-3 or TRBV12-4 and TRBJ1-6, with unresolved D. V was shortened by 6 bases and J by 9 bases, with 12 bases between the two germline ends. The CDR3 is made up of 13 amino acids. CDR3 coding DNA: TGTGCCAGCAGCCGGGTCGAGGGTTCACCCCTCCACTTT. Translating it yields CASSRVEGSPLHF.

This clonotype was seen many times. The chain uses TRBV7-6 and TRBJ2-6; D possibly matches TRBD1 or TRBD2 (7 bases each). The CDR3 spans 17 residues. Trimming took 4 bases from V and 0 from J, leaving 13 bases between them. CDR1 is SGHVS, CDR2 FNYEAQ, per germline. CDR3 coding DNA: TGTGCCAGCAGCTCCAGGGGGGGGATCTCTGGGGCCAACGTCCTGACTTTC. It is translated as CASSSRGGISGANVLTF.

Many counts were recorded for this clonotype. V is TRBV3-1 and J is TRBJ1-2; 10 bases are shared with TRBD1. V lost 3 bases, J lost 0 bases, and 1 base stayed unmatched. Germline V gene lookup returns CDR1 LGHDT and CDR2 YNNKEL (reference sequence). CDR3 length equals 15 residues. Here the CDR3 reads CASSQGQGTNYGYTF. DNA of the CDR3: TGTGCCAGCAGCCAGGGACAGGGGACTAACTATGGCTACACCTTC.

The chain links TRBV6-1 to TRBJ2-7; D remains ambiguous. The CDR3 is 11 amino acids. Trimming pared 9 bases from V and 0 bases from J, leaving 6 bases between. Germline CDR1 is MNHNS and CDR2 is SASEGT. The CDR3 region has the DNA TGTGCCAGGTTCAGCTCCTACGAGCAGTACTTC. Translated, it gives CARFSSYEQYF.

In this sample, this clonotype turned up many times. J is TRBJ2-7 and V is TRBV6-1; 9 bases are shared with TRBD1. Germline CDR1 reads MNHNS; CDR2 reads SASEGT. V lost 6 bases, J lost 5 bases, and 5 bases stayed unmatched. The CDR3 is made up of 13 amino acids. CDR3 amino acids: CASRGQGIHEQYF. In nucleotides, the CDR3 is TGTGCCAGCAGAGGACAGGGGATCCACGAGCAGTACTTC.

In this sample, this clonotype turned up many times. The gene calls are TRBV9 and TRBJ1-6; 7 bases are a match to TRBD1. The CDR3 loop spans 14 amino acids. The V gene end was trimmed by 6 bases and the J gene end by 10 bases; junction bases not matched to a gene: 10. From germline, CDR1 is SGDLS and CDR2 YYNGEE. CDR3 in amino acids: CASTLTGIGSPLHF. The CDR3 DNA sequence: TGTGCCAGCACCCTGACAGGGATCGGCTCACCCCTCCACTTT. The variable domain in full, completed from reference TRBV9 and TRBJ1-6, reads DSGVTQTPKHLITATGQRVTLRCSPRSGDLSVYWYQQSLDQGLQFLIQYYNGEERAKGNILERFSAQQFPDLHSELNLSSLELGDSALYFCASTLTGIGSPLHFGNGTRLTVT.

This clonotype was observed many times. V is TRBV29-1 and J is TRBJ1-1; D not resolved. Germline V gene data show CDR1 as SQVTM and CDR2 as ANQGSEA. Trimming removed 5 bases from V and 2 bases from J, with 3 bases in between. This CDR3 comprises 10 residues. The CDR3 DNA is TGCAGCGTTCCTAACACTGAAGCTTTCTTT. Its translation: CSVPNTEAFF.

This clonotype was detected many times. The chain is built from TRBV7-3 and TRBJ2-5, with TRBD1 as a possible D gene (6 bases). Germline V gives CDR1 SGHTA, CDR2 FQGTGA. The CDR3 is made up of 13 amino acids. Trimming removed 5 bases at V and 3 bases at J, with 10 bases between. In DNA form, the CDR3 reads TGTGCCAGCAGCGGCCCAGGGGAAGAGACCCAGTACTTC. Amino acid sequence: CASSGPGEETQYF.

In its sample, this clonotype was seen many times. V is TRBV7-2 and J is TRBJ1-6; D uncertain. The CDR3 is 12 residues long. Germline V gene sequence: CDR1 SGHTA, CDR2 FQGNSA. V lost 5 bases to trimming and J lost 8 bases, with 7 bases between them. The CDR3 is CASSPRHSPLHF. CDR3 nucleotide sequence: TGTGCCAGCAGCCCCCGGCATTCACCCCTCCACTTT. Combining the CDR3 with reference TRBV7-2 and TRBJ1-6 gives the whole variable domain GAGVSQSPSNKVTEKGKDVELRCDPISGHTALYWYRQSLGQGLEFLIYFQGNSAPDKSGLPSDRFSAERTGGSVSTLTIQRTQQEDSAVYLCASSPRHSPLHFGNGTRLTVT.

This clonotype was observed at least ten times. The chain combines TRBV29-1 with TRBJ2-7; 13 nucleotides match TRBD2. Germline V gene sequence: CDR1 SQVTM, CDR2 ANQGSEA. J lost 4 bases, V lost 6 bases, and 6 bases had no gene match. The CDR3 contains 14 residues. CDR3 loop: CSVGGLAGFYEQYF. The CDR3 DNA reads TGCAGCGTGGGGGGACTAGCGGGATTTTACGAGCAGTACTTC.

In this sample, this clonotype is medium-sized. The chain carries TRBV12-3 or TRBV12-4 and TRBJ1-1; D is perhaps TRBD1 (5 bases). CDR3 size: 13 residues. V lost 0 bases to trimming and J lost 3 bases, with 5 bases between them. DNA for the CDR3: TGTGCCAGCAGTTTAGCAGGGGACACTGAAGCTTTCTTT. It codes for CASSLAGDTEAFF.

This rearrangement joins TRBV7-6 to TRBJ2-4, with 7 bases identical to TRBD1. V lost 1 base and J lost 8; bases outside the gene matches: 5. The CDR3 is 14 amino acids. CDR1 is SGHVS, CDR2 FNYEAQ, per germline. CDR3 amino acids: CASSLGRGFDIQYF. The CDR3, as DNA: TGTGCCAGCAGCTTAGGCAGGGGGTTTGACATTCAGTACTTC.

This clonotype was seen ten or more times. The J gene is TRBJ1-2, the V gene TRBV18; 7 nucleotides align to TRBD1. The CDR3 loop spans 14 amino acids. J gave up 4 bases and V 3 bases, and 5 bases lay outside the gene matches. CDR1 KGHSH and CDR2 LQKENI come from the germline V gene. This CDR3 reads CASSPTGQTYGYTF. Here the CDR3 DNA reads TGTGCCAGCTCACCGACAGGGCAGACCTATGGCTACACCTTC.

The sample holds many counts of this clonotype. In DNA, the CDR3 is TGTGCCTGGATACAGGACAGGGCGAGTGAAGCTTTCTTT. As protein: CAWIQDRASEAFF. J is TRBJ1-1 and V is TRBV30, with 8 bases aligning to TRBD1. With V trimmed by 4 bases and J by 7 bases, 8 bases remained unmatched. CDR3 size: 13 residues. Germline lookup yields CDR1 GTSNPN and CDR2 SVGIG (reference sequence).

This clonotype came up many times. The chain is built from TRBV12-3 or TRBV12-4 and TRBJ1-5, with 8 bases that match TRBD1. This CDR3 comprises 14 residues. Germline trimming cut 3 bases from V and 7 bases from J; bases unmatched to any gene: 5. The CDR3, as DNA: TGTGCCAGCAGTTTGATAACAGGGGGACAGCCCCAGCATTTT. Amino acid sequence: CASSLITGGQPQHF.

There are many counts of this clonotype. V gene TRBV6-5 combines with J gene TRBJ2-2; 8 nucleotides line up with TRBD1. Per the germline V gene, CDR1 is MNHEY and CDR2 is SVGAGI. Trimming at V came to 2 bases and at J to 10 bases, leaving 6 bases not matched to a gene. The CDR3 has 14 residues. The CDR3 DNA reads as TGTGCCAGCAGTTACGCGGGACAGGTTGCGGAGCTGTTTTTT. Protein product: CASSYAGQVAELFF.

This clonotype came up many times. The rearrangement links TRBV10-1 to TRBJ2-2; D is perhaps TRBD2 (5 bases). This CDR3 region has 14 residues. The germline CDR1 and CDR2 sequences are WNHNN and SYGVQD (reference sequence). V was pared by 6 bases and J by 5 bases, with 13 bases between. CDR3: CASRRDIGTGELFF. The CDR3 DNA is TGCGCCAGCAGGAGGGATATTGGAACCGGGGAGCTGTTTTTT.

This clonotype came up many times. This sequence joins TRBV25-1 and TRBJ2-7; D not resolved. Germline lookup yields CDR1 MGHDK and CDR2 SYGVNS. V was pared by 2 bases and J by 2 bases, with 7 bases between. This CDR3 has 13 residues. CDR3 sequence (DNA): TGTGCCAGCAGTGAACCGGCTACCTACGAGCAGTACTTC. Translated, it gives CASSEPATYEQYF.

This clonotype was seen repeatedly, ten times or more. The chain links TRBV5-1 to TRBJ2-7; 8 bases match TRBD2. Germline loops: CDR1 SGHRS, CDR2 YFSETQ. The CDR3 is made up of 14 amino acids. The junction had 7 bases not matched to a gene; V was cut back by 2 bases and J by 6 bases. In DNA, the CDR3 is TGCGCCAGCAGCTTCTCGACTAGCGAGGGCGAGCAGTACTTC. Translating gives CASSFSTSEGEQYF.

There are a few counts of this clonotype. This chain joins TRBV9 and TRBJ2-4, with 8 bases matching TRBD2. CDR3 length: 16 amino acids. The V gene's germline CDR1 is SGDLS and CDR2 YYNGEE. V trimming: 4 bases; J trimming: 1 base; junction bases outside the gene matches: 7. Written as DNA, the CDR3 is TGTGCCAGCAGCACTCGGGAGGGGTTGGCCAAAAACATTCAGTACTTC. As protein: CASSTREGLAKNIQYF.

The gene calls are TRBV28 and TRBJ1-2; perhaps TRBD1 as D (5 bases). CDR3 length: 12 residues. Deletions cut 11 bases from V and 9 bases from J, with 19 bases between. Germline V gene sequence: CDR1 MDHEN, CDR2 SYDVKM. The CDR3 nucleotides read TGTGCCGAGCGTGGGCAGGGTGATCGCTACACCTTC. Protein: CAERGQGDRYTF.